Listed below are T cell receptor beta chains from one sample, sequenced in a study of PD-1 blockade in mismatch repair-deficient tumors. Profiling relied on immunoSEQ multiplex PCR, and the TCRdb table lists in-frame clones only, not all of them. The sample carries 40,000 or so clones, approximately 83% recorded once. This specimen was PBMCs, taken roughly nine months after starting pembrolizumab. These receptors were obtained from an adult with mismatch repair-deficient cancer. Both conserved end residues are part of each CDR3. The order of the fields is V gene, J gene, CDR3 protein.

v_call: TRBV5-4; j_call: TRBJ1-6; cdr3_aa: CASSPGAGGLNSPLHF
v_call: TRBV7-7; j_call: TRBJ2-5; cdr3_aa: CASSLNVYQETQYF
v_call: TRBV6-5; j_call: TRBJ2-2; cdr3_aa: CASSYSGQNLPGELFF
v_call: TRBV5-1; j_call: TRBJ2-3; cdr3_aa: CASSWGTSGSRDTQYF
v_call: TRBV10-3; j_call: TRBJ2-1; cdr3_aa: CAISDPGRATGNEQFF
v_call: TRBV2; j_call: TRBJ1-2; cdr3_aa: CASGGRGVGYGYTF
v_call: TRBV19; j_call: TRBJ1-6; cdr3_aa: CASSIAGVNSPLHF
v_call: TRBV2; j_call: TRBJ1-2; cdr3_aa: CASPRRGAGGYTF
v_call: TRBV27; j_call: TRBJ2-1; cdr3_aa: CASSLWGTGNYNEQFF
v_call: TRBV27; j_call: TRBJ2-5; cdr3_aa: CASSLSGRVYETQYF
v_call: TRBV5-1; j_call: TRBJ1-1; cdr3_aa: CASSFSQTSNTEAFF
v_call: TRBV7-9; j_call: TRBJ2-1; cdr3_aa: CASSLVASGKEFF
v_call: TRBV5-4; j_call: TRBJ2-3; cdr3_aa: CASSSTGTSGRVSTDTQYF
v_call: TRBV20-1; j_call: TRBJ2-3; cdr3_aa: CSAPRVGTQYF
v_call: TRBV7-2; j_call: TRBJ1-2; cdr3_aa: CASSVRQGGGYTF
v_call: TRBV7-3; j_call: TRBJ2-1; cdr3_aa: CASSSGQYNEQFF
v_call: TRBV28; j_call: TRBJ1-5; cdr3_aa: CASRRGTGGNSNQPQHF
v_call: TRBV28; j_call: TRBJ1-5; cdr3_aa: CASSLRGSNQPQHF
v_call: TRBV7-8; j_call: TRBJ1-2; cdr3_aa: CASSLVGRGGYTF
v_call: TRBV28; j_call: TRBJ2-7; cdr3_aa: CASSLAVAQSYEQYF
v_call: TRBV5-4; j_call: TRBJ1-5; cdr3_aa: CASSLGTGGQPQHF
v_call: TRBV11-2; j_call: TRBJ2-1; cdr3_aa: CASSVIHEQFF
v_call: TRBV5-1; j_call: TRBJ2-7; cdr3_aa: CASSRGGGGSGEQYF
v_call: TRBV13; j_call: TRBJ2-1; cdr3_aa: CASSLARGRQGNEQFF
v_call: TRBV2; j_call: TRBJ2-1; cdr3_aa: CASYLRVAANEQFF
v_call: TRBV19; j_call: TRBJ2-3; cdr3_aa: CASSLRDTTDTQYF
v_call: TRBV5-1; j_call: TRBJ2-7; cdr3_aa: CASSLAEETGSYEQYF
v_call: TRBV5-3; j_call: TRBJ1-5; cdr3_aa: CARSLAIGQGGGYSNQPQHF
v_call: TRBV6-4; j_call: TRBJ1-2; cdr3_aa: CASSASGQGGYTF
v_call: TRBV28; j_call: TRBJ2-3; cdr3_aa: CASTESGIRADTQYF
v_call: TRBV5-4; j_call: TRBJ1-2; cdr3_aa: CASSSSGVYGYTF
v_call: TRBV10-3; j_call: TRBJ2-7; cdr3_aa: CAISGGGQDEEQYF
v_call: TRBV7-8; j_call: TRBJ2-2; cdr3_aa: CASSQQGAITGELFF